This T cell receptor (beta chain) was obtained from a study of shared clonotypes between healthy human individuals. The study, taken as a whole, reports: Despite large depth, sorted-subset datasets appeared incompletely sequenced.

TCRdb keeps only in-frame clones here, not all; method: immunoSEQ multiplex PCR. The sample lists approximately 1,000,000 clones, approximately 80% seen once, with approximately 0.56% in the top ten. The CDR3 length is 13 residues. The V gene's germline CDR1 is SQVTM and CDR2 ANQGSEA. V shed 3 bases and J shed 7 bases, with 15 bases lying between them. Of note for this clone: Its antigen is still unknown.

This clonotype was sampled from a man in his late teens or twenties in good health. Some clones in this sample may be carry-over from other donors' samples. The J gene is TRBJ1-2, the V gene TRBV29-1; TRBD1 is a possible D gene (6 bases). The sample was memory CD4+ T cells from PBMCs. Subset specified: CD45RA-negative fraction. The CDR3 reads CSVDTQGIGGYTF. In DNA, the CDR3 is TGCAGCGTTGATACTCAGGGGATCGGTGGCTACACCTTC. The full variable domain, its missing parts supplied by reference TRBV29-1 and TRBJ1-2, is SAVISQKPSRDICQRGTSLTIQCQVDSQVTMMFWYRQQPGQSLTLIATANQGSEATYESGFVIDKFPISRPNLTFSTLTVSNMSPEDSSIYLCSVDTQGIGGYTFGSGTRLTVV.